Described below is a single TCR beta chain sequence and its context. Its antigen is unknown. There are no base qualities to consult, and no much larger clone falls within one base. These data come from a study of control samples from healthy donors and cancer patients (dated by TCRdb to between 2020 and 2021). The CDR3 runs 16 residues from the cysteine to the phenylalanine. Only the CDR3 DNA stays, 48 bases, in frame from base 1. V is clipped by 3 bases and J by 8 bases, and the sequence between their germline boundaries is 23 bases long. Sequences SGDLS (CDR1) and YYNGEE (CDR2) are obtained from the germline V gene. Library creation used the immunoSEQ multiplex PCR assay. TCRdb re-hosts the immuneACCESS table, in-frame sequences only. Its copies lack some clones; in the studies checked, an unresolved V gene accounts for under half of them, and the cause for the rest is not known. For this sample the table gives approximately 70,000 clones, of which about nine tenths were detected only once. The top ten constitute approximately 5% of the sample.

This TCR came from a man aged 60 to 75 with colorectal cancer. The chain joins TRBV9 to TRBJ1-1; the D gene is perhaps TRBD1, from 5 matching bases. The sequencing input was PBMCs. CDR3 loop: CASSGGARESLGEAFF. The sequence in DNA is TGTGCCAGCAGCGGAGGGGCGAGGGAGTCCCTGGGGGAAGCTTTCTTT.